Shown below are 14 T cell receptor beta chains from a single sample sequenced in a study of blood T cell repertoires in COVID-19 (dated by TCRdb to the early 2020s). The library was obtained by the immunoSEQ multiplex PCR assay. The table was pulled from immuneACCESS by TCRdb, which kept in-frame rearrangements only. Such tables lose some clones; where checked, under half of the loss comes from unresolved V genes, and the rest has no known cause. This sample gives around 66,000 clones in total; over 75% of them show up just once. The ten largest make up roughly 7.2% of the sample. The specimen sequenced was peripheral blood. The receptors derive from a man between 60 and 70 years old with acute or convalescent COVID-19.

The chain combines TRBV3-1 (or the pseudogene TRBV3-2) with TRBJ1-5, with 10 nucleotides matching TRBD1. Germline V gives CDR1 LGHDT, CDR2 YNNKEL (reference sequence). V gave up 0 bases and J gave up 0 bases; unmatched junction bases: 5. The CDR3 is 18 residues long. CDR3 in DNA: TGTGCCAGCAGCCAAGAATACGGGACAGGGGATAGCAATCAGCCCCAGCATTTT. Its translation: CASSQEYGTGDSNQPQHF.

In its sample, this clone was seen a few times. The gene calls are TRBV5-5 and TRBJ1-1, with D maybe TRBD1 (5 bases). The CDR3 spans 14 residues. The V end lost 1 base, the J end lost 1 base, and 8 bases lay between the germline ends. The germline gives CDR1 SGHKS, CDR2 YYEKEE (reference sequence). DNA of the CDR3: TGTGCCAGCAGCTTGACAGGTGAGAACACTGAAGCTTTCTTT. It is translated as CASSLTGENTEAFF.

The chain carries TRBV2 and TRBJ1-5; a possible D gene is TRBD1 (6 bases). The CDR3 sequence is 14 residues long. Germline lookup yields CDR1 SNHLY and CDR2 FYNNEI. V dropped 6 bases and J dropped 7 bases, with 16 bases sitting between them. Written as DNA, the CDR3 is TGTGCCAGCAGCGAAACAGGGAGGGAACAGCCCCAGCATTTT. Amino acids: CASSETGREQPQHF.

CDR3 residues: CASSKDRDRLNEQFF. CDR3 bases: TGTGCCAGCAGCAAGGACCGGGACAGGTTAAATGAGCAGTTCTTC. This rearrangement joins TRBV7-3 to TRBJ2-1, with TRBD1 identical over 8 bases. Unmatched junction bases numbered 10, after V lost 5 bases and J lost 7 bases. Looked up from germline, CDR1 is SGHTA and CDR2 is FQGTGA. The CDR3 extends over 15 amino acids.

The CDR3 loop is CARIRAGEVNTEAFF. The CDR3 nucleotides are TGTGCCAGAATCAGGGCAGGGGAAGTTAACACTGAAGCTTTCTTT. J is TRBJ1-1 and V is TRBV5-3; possibly TRBD1 for D (6 bases). TRBV5-3 is labeled an ORF, and its function is uncertain. V dropped 6 bases and J dropped 2 bases, with 17 bases sitting between them. The CDR3 covers 15 residues.

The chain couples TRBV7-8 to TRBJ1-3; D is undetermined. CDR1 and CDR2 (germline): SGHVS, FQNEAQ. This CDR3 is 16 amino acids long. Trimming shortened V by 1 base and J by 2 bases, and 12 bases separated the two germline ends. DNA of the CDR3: TGTGCCAGCAGCTTAGGGGCGCGGGGTACTGGAAACACCATATATTTT. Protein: CASSLGARGTGNTIYF.

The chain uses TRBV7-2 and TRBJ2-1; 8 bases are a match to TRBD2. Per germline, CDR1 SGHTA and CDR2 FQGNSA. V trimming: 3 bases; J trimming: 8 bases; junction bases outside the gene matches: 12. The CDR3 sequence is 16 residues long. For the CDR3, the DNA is TGTGCCAGCAGCTTCCGCTTCTCCGGGGGGGCGTATGAGCAGTTCTTC. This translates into CASSFRFSGGAYEQFF.

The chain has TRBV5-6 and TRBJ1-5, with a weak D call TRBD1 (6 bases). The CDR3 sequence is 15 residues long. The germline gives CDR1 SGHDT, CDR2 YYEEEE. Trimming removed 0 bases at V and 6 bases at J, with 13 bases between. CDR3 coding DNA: TGTGCCAGCAGCTTGGGGGTGAGGGGGTTTCAGCCCCAGCATTTT. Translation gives CASSLGVRGFQPQHF.

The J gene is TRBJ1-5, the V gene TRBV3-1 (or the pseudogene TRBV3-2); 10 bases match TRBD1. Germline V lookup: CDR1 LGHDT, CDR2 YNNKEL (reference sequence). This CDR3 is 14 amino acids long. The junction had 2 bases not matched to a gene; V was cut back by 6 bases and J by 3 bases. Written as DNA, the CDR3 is TGTGCCAGCAGGGGGACAGGGGTCAATCAGCCCCAGCATTTT. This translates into CASRGTGVNQPQHF.

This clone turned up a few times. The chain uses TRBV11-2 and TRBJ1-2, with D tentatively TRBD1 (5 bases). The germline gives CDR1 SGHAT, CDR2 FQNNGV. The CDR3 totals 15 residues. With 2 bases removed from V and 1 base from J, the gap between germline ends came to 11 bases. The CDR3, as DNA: TGTGCCAGCAGCTTATCGGACGGACATAACTATGGCTACACCTTC. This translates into CASSLSDGHNYGYTF.

This chain's CDR3 is CASSGDRGRDEQFF. Here the CDR3 DNA reads TGTGCCAGCAGTGGCGACAGGGGTCGAGATGAGCAGTTCTTC. This sequence joins TRBV2 and TRBJ2-1, with 8 positions matching TRBD1. The CDR3 is made up of 14 amino acids. The ends lost 4 bases at V and 8 bases at J; junction bases unmatched: 7. CDR1 and CDR2 from the germline V gene are SNHLY and FYNNEI. The entire variable domain, with the rest obtained from reference TRBV2 and TRBJ2-1, is as follows: EPEVTQTPSHQVTQMGQEVILRCVPISNHLYFYWYRQILGQKVEFLVSFYNNEISEKSEIFDDQFSVERPDGSNFTLKIRSTKLEDSAMYFCASSGDRGRDEQFFGPGTRLTVL.

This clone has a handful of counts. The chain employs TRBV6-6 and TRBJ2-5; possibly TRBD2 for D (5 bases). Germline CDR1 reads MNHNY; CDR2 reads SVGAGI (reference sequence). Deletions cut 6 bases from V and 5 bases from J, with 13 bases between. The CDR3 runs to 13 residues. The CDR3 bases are TGTGCCAGCAGGCGGGCCTTAGGGGAGACCCAGTACTTC. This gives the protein CASRRALGETQYF.

This CDR3 is CASSSSSAGVNTEAFF. The DNA for the CDR3 is TGTGCCAGCAGTTCCTCCTCAGCGGGGGTGAACACTGAAGCTTTCTTT. The rearrangement joins TRBV6-5 to TRBJ1-1; D might be TRBD1 (5 bases). The CDR3 runs to 16 residues. With 4 bases removed from V and 0 bases from J, the gap between germline ends came to 15 bases. The germline gives CDR1 MNHEY, CDR2 SVGAGI.

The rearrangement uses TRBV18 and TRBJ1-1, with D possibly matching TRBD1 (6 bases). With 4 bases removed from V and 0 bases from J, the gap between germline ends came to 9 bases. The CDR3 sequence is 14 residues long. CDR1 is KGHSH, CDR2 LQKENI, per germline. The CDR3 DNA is TGTGCCAGCTCACAACAGGGAATGAACACTGAAGCTTTCTTT. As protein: CASSQQGMNTEAFF.